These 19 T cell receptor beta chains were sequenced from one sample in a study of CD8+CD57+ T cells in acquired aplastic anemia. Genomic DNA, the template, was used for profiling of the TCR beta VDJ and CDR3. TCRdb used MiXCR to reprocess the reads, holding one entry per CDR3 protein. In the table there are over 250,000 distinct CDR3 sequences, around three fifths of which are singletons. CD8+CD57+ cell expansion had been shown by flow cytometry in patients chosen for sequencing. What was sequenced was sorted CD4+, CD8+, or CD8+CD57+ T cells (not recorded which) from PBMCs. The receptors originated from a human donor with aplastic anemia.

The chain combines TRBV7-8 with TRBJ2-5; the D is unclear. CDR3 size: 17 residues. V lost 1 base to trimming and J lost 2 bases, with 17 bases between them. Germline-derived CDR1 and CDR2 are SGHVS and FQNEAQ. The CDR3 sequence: CASSLDLLSPDQETQYF. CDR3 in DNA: TGTGCCAGCAGCTTAGATCTCCTTTCCCCGGATCAAGAGACCCAGTACTTC.

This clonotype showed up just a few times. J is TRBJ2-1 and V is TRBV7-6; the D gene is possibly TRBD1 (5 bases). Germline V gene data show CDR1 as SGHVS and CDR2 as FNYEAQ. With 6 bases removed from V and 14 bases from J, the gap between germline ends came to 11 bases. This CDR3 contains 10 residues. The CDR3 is CASSGARKFF. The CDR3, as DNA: TGTGCCAGCAGTGGGGCTCGGAAGTTCTTC. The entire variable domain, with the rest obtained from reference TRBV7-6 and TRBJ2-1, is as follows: GAGVSQSPRYKVTKRGQDVALRCDPISGHVSLYWYRQALGQGPEFLTYFNYEAQQDKSGLPNDRFSAERPEGSISTLTIQRTEQRDSAMYRCASSGARKFFGPGTRLTVL.

Here the CDR3 DNA reads TGCGCCAGCAGCTTGGTGGCAGGGGGAGTCGGAGAGCAGTACTTC. It yields the protein CASSLVAGGVGEQYF. This rearrangement joins TRBV5-1 to TRBJ2-7; the match to TRBD1 covers 7 bases. The V gene's germline CDR1 is SGHRS and CDR2 YFSETQ. The CDR3 has 15 amino acids. J gave up 7 bases and V 0 bases, and 10 bases lay outside the gene matches.

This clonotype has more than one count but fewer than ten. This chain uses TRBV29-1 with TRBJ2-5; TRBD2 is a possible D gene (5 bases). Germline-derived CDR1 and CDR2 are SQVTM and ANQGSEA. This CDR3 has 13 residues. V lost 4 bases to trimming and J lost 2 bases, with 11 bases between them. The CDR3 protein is CSVGGPGQETQYF. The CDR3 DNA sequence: TGCAGCGTTGGCGGGCCAGGACAAGAGACCCAGTACTTC.

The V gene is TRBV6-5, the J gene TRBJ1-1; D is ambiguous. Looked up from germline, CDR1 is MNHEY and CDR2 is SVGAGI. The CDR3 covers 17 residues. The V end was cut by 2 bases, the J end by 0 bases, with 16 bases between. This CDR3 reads CASSYSRQADMNTEAFF. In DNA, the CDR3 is TGTGCCAGCAGTTACAGCCGCCAGGCAGATATGAACACTGAAGCTTTCTTT.

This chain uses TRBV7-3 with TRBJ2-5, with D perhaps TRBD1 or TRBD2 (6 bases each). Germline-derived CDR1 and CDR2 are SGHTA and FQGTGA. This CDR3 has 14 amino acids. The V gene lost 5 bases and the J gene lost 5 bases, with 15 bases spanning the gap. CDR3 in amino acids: CASSVAGAGETQYF. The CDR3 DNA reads TGTGCCAGCAGCGTAGCAGGGGCGGGGGAGACCCAGTACTTC.

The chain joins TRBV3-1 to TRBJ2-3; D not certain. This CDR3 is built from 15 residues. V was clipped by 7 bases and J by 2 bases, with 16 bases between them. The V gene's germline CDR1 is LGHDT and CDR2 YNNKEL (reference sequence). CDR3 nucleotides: TGTGCCAGCACCCATAGTGGGGTAGACACAGATACGCAGTATTTT. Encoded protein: CASTHSGVDTDTQYF.

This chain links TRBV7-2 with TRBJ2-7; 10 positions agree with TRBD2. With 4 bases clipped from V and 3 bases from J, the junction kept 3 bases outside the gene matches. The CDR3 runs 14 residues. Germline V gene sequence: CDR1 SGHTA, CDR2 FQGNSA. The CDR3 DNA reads TGTGCCAGCAGCTATACTAGCGGGGTCTACGAGCAGTACTTC. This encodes CASSYTSGVYEQYF. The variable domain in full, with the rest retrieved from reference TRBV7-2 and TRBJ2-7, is GAGVSQSPSNKVTEKGKDVELRCDPISGHTALYWYRQSLGQGLEFLIYFQGNSAPDKSGLPSDRFSAERTGGSVSTLTIQRTQQEDSAVYLCASSYTSGVYEQYFGPGTRLTVT.

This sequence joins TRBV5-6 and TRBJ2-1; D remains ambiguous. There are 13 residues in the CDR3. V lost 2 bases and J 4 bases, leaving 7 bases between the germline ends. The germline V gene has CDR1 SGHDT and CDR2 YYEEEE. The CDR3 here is CASSFPTYNEQFF. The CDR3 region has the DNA TGTGCCAGCAGCTTCCCGACTTACAATGAGCAGTTCTTC.

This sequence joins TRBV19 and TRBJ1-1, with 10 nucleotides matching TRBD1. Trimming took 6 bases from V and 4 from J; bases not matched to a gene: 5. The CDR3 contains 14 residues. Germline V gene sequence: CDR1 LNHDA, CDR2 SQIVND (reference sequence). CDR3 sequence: CASRPTGGITEAFF. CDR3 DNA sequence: TGTGCCAGTAGGCCGACAGGGGGCATCACTGAAGCTTTCTTT.

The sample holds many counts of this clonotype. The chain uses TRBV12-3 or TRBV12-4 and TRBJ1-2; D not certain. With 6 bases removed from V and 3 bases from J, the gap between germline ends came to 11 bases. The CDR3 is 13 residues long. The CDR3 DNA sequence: TGTGCCAGCAGCCGAGGCCGAGACTATGGCTACACCTTC. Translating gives CASSRGRDYGYTF.

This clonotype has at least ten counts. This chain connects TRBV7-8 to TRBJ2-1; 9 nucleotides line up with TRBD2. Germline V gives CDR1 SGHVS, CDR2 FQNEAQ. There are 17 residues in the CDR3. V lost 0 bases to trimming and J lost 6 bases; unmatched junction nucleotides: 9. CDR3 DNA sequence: TGTGCCAGCAGCTTAGCGAGCGGACTAGCGACATCCAATGAGCAGTTCTTC. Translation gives CASSLASGLATSNEQFF.

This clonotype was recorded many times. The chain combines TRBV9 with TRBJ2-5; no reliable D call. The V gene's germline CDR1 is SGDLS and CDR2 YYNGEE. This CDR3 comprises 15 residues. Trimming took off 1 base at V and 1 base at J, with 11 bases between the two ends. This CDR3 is CASSVRGQSQETQYF. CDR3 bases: TGTGCCAGCAGCGTACGCGGCCAGTCCCAAGAGACCCAGTACTTC.

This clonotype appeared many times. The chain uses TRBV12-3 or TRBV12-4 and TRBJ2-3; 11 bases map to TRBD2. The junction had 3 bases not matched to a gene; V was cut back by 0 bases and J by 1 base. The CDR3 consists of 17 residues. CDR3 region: CASSLAKLAGGTDTQYF. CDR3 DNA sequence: TGTGCCAGCAGTTTAGCCAAACTAGCGGGAGGCACAGATACGCAGTATTTT.

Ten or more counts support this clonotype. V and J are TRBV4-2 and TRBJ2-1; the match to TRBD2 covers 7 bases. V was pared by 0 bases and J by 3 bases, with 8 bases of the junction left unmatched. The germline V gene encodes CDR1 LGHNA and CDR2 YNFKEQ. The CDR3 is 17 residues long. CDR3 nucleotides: TGTGCCAGCAGCCAAGATCTCGGCGGGAGAGACTACAATGAGCAGTTCTTC. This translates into CASSQDLGGRDYNEQFF.

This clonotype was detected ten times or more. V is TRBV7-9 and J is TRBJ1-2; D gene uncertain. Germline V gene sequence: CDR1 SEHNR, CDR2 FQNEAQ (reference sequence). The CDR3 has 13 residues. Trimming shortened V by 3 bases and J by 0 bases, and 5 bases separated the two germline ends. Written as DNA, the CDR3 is TGTGCCAGCAGCTTGGAAGCTAACTATGGCTACACCTTC. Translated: CASSLEANYGYTF.

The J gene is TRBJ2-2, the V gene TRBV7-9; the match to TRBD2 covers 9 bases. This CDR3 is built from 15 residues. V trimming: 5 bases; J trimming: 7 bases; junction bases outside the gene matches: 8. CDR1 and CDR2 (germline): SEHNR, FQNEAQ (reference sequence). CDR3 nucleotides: TGTGCCAGCAGCCATGCCTCGCGGGGGGGCGGGGAGCTGTTTTTT. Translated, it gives CASSHASRGGGELFF.

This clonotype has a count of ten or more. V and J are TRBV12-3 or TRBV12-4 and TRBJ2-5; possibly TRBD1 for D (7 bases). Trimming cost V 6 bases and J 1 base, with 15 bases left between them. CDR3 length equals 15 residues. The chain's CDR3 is CASRPRQGGQETQYF. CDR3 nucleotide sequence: TGTGCCAGCAGACCAAGACAGGGAGGCCAAGAGACCCAGTACTTC.

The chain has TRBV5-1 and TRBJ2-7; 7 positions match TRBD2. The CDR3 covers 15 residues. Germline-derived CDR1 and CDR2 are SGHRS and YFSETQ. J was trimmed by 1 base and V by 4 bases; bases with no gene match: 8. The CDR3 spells CASSQTPGGSYEQYF. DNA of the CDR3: TGCGCCAGCAGCCAAACTCCCGGGGGGTCCTACGAGCAGTACTTC.